This T cell receptor (beta chain) was captured in a study of cytomegalovirus exposure and HLA in healthy donors. TCRdb's copy holds only in-frame clones and misses some; the assay was immunoSEQ multiplex PCR. The table has more than 110,000 clones, over 90% seen once; the top ten hold approximately 1.8%. Trimming took 1 base from V and 8 from J, leaving 18 bases between them. Germline assignment: CDR1 GTSNPN and CDR2 SVGIG (reference sequence). This CDR3 has 15 amino acids. Study-wide findings and caveats: In vitro checks showed that a few CMV-associated chains really do target CMV antigens.

Worth noting for this clone: Its antigen is undetermined.

Separate from the roughly 720-subject first cohort was the 120-subject validation cohort, to which the donors belonged. The sequenced sample consisted of PBMCs. The TCR sequence derives from a man younger than 35 in good health and CMV-seropositive. The chain carries TRBV30 and TRBJ2-1, with a weak D call TRBD1 (5 bases). CDR3 sequence: CAWSGRRVGMDEQFF. CDR3 nucleotides: TGTGCCTGGAGTGGTCGCAGGGTGGGGATGGATGAGCAGTTCTTC.